One and the same sample provided the 17 T cell receptor beta chains below, sequenced in a study of blood T cell repertoires in COVID-19. Sequencing used immunoSEQ multiplex PCR; TCRdb keeps in-frame clones, though not all of them. The table includes fewer than 250,000 clones, approximately 90% detected once. The sequenced sample consisted of PBMCs or T cells enriched from blood (not recorded which). The receptors were sampled from a man aged 25-45 years who had recovered from COVID-19.

V usage is TRBV30 and J usage is TRBJ2-3, with TRBD1 matching over 9 bases. In germline, CDR1 is GTSNPN, CDR2 SVGIG (reference sequence). This CDR3 spans 14 amino acids. J gave up 2 bases and V 7 bases, and 7 bases lay outside the gene matches. CDR3 nucleotide sequence: TGTGCCTCTAGCCGGGACAGGGTCACAGATACGCAGTATTTT. Its protein is CASSRDRVTDTQYF.

The V call is TRBV15, the J call TRBJ2-7, with D tentatively TRBD1 (6 bases). V lost 0 bases to trimming and J lost 9 bases, with 21 bases between them. This CDR3 has 16 amino acids. Germline V CDR1 and CDR2: LNHNV, YYDKDF (reference sequence). CDR3 sequence: CATSRDPGTPLTLQYF. CDR3 in DNA: TGTGCCACCAGCAGAGACCCCGGGACACCACTAACTCTGCAGTACTTC.

The gene calls are TRBV9 and TRBJ1-1, with a weak D call TRBD1 (5 bases). V was trimmed by 4 bases and J by 6 bases, leaving 16 bases between them. The CDR3 has 14 residues. Looked up from germline, CDR1 is SGDLS and CDR2 is YYNGEE. The CDR3 nucleotides read TGTGCCAGCAGCAGGGGAGGGGAGTTCGCTGAAGCTTTCTTT. This codes for CASSRGGEFAEAFF.

This chain links TRBV5-6 with TRBJ2-7, with 9 bases matching TRBD2. The germline CDR1 and CDR2 sequences are SGHDT and YYEEEE. Losses at the gene ends were 1 base for V and 4 bases for J; bases not matched to a gene: 3. This CDR3 is built from 14 residues. The CDR3 sequence is CASSLLAGRYEQYF. CDR3 sequence (DNA): TGTGCCAGCAGCTTGCTAGCGGGAAGGTACGAGCAGTACTTC.

V and J are TRBV2 and TRBJ2-2; the D is unclear. V lost 6 bases and J lost 3, with 5 bases in between. The CDR3 is 12 amino acids. The V gene's germline CDR1 is SNHLY and CDR2 FYNNEI. CDR3 loop: CASSVDTGELFF. The CDR3 DNA follows: TGTGCCAGCAGCGTAGACACCGGGGAGCTGTTTTTT.

This clone was counted a single time. The chain links TRBV19 to TRBJ1-1; no reliable D call. Per the germline V gene, CDR1 is LNHDA and CDR2 is SQIVND (reference sequence). Trimming stripped 0 bases from V and 7 bases from J, with 12 bases between. This CDR3 is built from 14 residues. The CDR3 reads CASSIEAMRVEAFF. The DNA of the CDR3 is TGTGCCAGTAGTATAGAGGCCATGCGGGTTGAAGCTTTCTTT.

V is TRBV3-1 (or the pseudogene TRBV3-2) and J is TRBJ2-2, with D perhaps TRBD2 (6 bases). The V gene lost 2 bases and the J gene lost 6 bases, with 19 bases spanning the gap. The CDR3 totals 17 residues. The germline V gene has CDR1 LGHDT and CDR2 YNNKEL (reference sequence). Here the CDR3 DNA reads TGTGCCAGCAGCCAACACCGGATTAGGGAGGCGTCCGGGGAGCTGTTTTTT. Amino acids: CASSQHRIREASGELFF.

This clone was observed a handful of times. The rearrangement links TRBV7-3 to TRBJ1-1; weak D call: TRBD1 (5 bases). CDR3 length: 14 residues. V lost 2 bases and J 2 bases, leaving 9 bases between the germline ends. Germline CDR1 is SGHTA and CDR2 is FQGTGA. In DNA, the CDR3 is TGTGCCAGCAGCTTAGGACACTCTAACACTGAAGCTTTCTTT. It specifies CASSLGHSNTEAFF.

The genes are TRBV2 and TRBJ2-7; 9 bases match TRBD2. V shed 6 bases and J 7 bases; nucleotides not matched to a gene: 10. Germline CDR1 SNHLY, CDR2 FYNNEI. This CDR3 comprises 14 residues. CDR3 nucleotide sequence: TGTGCCAGCAGGGCTAGCGGGATGAGAGTTGAGCAGTACTTC. Translating gives CASRASGMRVEQYF. The entire variable domain, with the rest obtained from reference TRBV2 and TRBJ2-7, is as follows: EPEVTQTPSHQVTQMGQEVILRCVPISNHLYFYWYRQILGQKVEFLVSFYNNEISEKSEIFDDQFSVERPDGSNFTLKIRSTKLEDSAMYFCASRASGMRVEQYFGPGTRLTVT.

The CDR3 loop is CASTRGSTMNTEAFF. The DNA of the CDR3 is TGTGCCAGCACGAGGGGGAGCACCATGAACACTGAAGCTTTCTTT. The rearrangement uses TRBV6-5 and TRBJ1-1; possibly TRBD1 for D (6 bases). Trimming shortened V by 7 bases and J by 0 bases, and 15 bases separated the two germline ends. The CDR3 extends over 15 amino acids. The germline V gene encodes CDR1 MNHEY and CDR2 SVGAGI.

The V and J genes are TRBV10-3 and TRBJ1-5, with 8 bases fitting TRBD1. The length of the CDR3 is 15 residues. The V and J ends lost 3 bases and 4 bases, in that order; junction bases with no gene match: 5. The germline V gene has CDR1 ENHRY and CDR2 SYGVKD. The CDR3 nucleotides are TGTGCCATCAGTGATCTTGACAGGGGTAATCAGCCCCAGCATTTT. Protein: CAISDLDRGNQPQHF.

This clone came up once. This chain links TRBV21-1 with TRBJ2-2; the tabulated D call, TRBD2, remains unverified against the DNA. TRBV21-1 counts as a pseudogene. The CDR3 spans 14 residues. In DNA form, the CDR3 reads TGTGCCAGCCTAGAGACGGTTACTACCGGGGAGCTGTTTTTT. Encoded protein: CASLETVTTGELFF.

The chain employs TRBV20-1 and TRBJ2-1; 7 nucleotides match TRBD1. Trimming removed 7 bases from V and 8 bases from J; junction bases left unmatched: 5. CDR3 length: 11 amino acids. Germline CDR1 and CDR2: DFQATT and SNEGSKA (reference sequence). CDR3 in amino acids: CSGDRADEQFF. For the CDR3, the DNA is TGCAGTGGAGACAGGGCCGATGAGCAGTTCTTC.

V gene TRBV21-1 combines with J gene TRBJ1-3; TRBD1 reflects the table's D call only, with no check against the DNA. TRBV21-1 is a pseudogene locus. This CDR3 is built from 19 residues. The CDR3 DNA sequence: TGTGCCAGCAGCAAAAAAAAGGGGACAGATGATCTCTCTGGAAACACCATATATTTT. The encoded protein is CASSKKKGTDDLSGNTIYF.

This clone appeared a single time. This rearrangement joins TRBV29-1 to TRBJ1-4, with a weak D call TRBD1 (5 bases). The CDR3 runs to 13 residues. Trimming stripped 4 bases from V and 8 bases from J, with 14 bases between. Per germline, CDR1 SQVTM and CDR2 ANQGSEA. This CDR3 is CSVGGVGKEKLFF. The CDR3 region has the DNA TGCAGCGTTGGGGGGGTGGGAAAGGAAAAACTGTTTTTT.

The gene calls are TRBV6-2 or TRBV6-3 and TRBJ1-3; unclear D gene. This CDR3 region has 11 residues. CDR1 and CDR2 from the germline V gene are MNHEY and SVGEGT. Between the trimmed V and J ends, which lost 5 bases and 3 bases, there was a span of 2 bases. CDR3 in amino acids: CASSRGNTIYF. As DNA, the CDR3 is TGTGCCAGCAGTCGTGGAAACACCATATATTTT.

A single count supports this clone. J is TRBJ1-2 and V is TRBV5-4; possible D gene TRBD1, 6 bases. Germline lookup yields CDR1 SGHNT and CDR2 YYREEE (reference sequence). Trimming removed 2 bases at V and 8 bases at J, with 16 bases between. CDR3 length: 14 residues. The CDR3 DNA reads as TGTGCCAGCAGCTTACTACAGGGTCTTGGAGGCTACACCTTC. Its translation: CASSLLQGLGGYTF. Looking up the rest from reference TRBV5-4 and TRBJ1-2 gives the full variable domain: ETGVTQSPTHLIKTRGQQVTLRCSSQSGHNTVSWYQQALGQGPQFIFQYYREEENGRGNFPPRFSGLQFPNYSSELNVNALELDDSALYLCASSLLQGLGGYTFGSGTRLTVV.